The rows below give T cell receptor beta chains drawn from one sample of a study of blood T cells in healthy people across ages. TCRdb independently ran MiXCR on the 5' RACE reads; one entry per CDR3 protein. Of nearly 800,000 distinct CDR3 sequences listed, approximately 25% were seen once; the top ten hold around 3.6%. This sample was shared with a second study, whose subject was T cells of mothers and their children.

Sequenced material: blood. These receptors originate from a boy aged 5-17 years in good health. CDR3s include the opening cysteine and the closing phenylalanine or tryptophan. The D gene is left open where the match is weak. Clone size appears in some rows only: once, few, many, or a class for an expanded clone.

J	size	D	V	CDR3	DNA
TRBJ2-1	NA	TRBD1	TRBV28	CASSQTGGRYEQFF	TGTGCCAGCAGCCAGACAGGGGGCCGTTATGAGCAGTTCTTC
TRBJ2-7	few	NA	TRBV27	CASSYGVLYEQYF	TGTGCCAGCAGTTACGGGGTCCTTTACGAGCAGTACTTC
TRBJ1-4	few	NA	TRBV21-1	CASSKDGQANEKLFF	TGTGCCAGCAGCAAAGACGGACAAGCTAATGAAAAACTGTTTTTT
TRBJ1-1	NA	TRBD1	TRBV29-1	CSVGPDRGPLTEAFF	TGCAGCGTTGGCCCGGACAGGGGGCCCCTGACTGAAGCTTTCTTT
TRBJ1-5	few	TRBD1	TRBV12-3/TRBV12-4	CASSPADRVGQPQHF	TGTGCCAGCAGTCCAGCGGACAGGGTTGGACAGCCCCAGCATTTT
TRBJ2-7	few	TRBD1	TRBV6-6	CASAAGQGIYEQYF	TGTGCCAGCGCCGCGGGACAGGGTATCTACGAGCAGTACTTC
TRBJ2-3	few	TRBD2	TRBV20-1	CSAPIAGGIITTDTQYF	TGCAGTGCTCCGATAGCGGGAGGCATCATTACCACAGATACGCAGTATTTT
TRBJ2-4	NA	NA	TRBV28	CASKPHRDGSSGIAKNIQYF	TGTGCCAGCAAACCCCACAGGGATGGGTCTAGCGGCATAGCCAAAAACATTCAGTACTTC
TRBJ2-7	NA	TRBD1	TRBV7-3	CASSPRDRGEQYF	TGTGCCAGCAGCCCCAGAGACAGGGGCGAGCAGTACTTC
TRBJ2-1	few	NA	TRBV29-1	CSVGGLDSGAYNEQFF	TGCAGCGTTGGGGGTCTCGATAGTGGAGCATACAATGAGCAGTTCTTC
TRBJ1-2	NA	NA	TRBV20-1	CSARDLVGEGGGYTF	TGCAGTGCTAGAGATCTCGTTGGGGAAGGGGGTGGCTACACCTTC
TRBJ2-1	NA	NA	TRBV7-9	CASSLAQGGNEQFF	TGTGCCAGCAGCTTAGCCCAGGGTGGTAATGAGCAGTTCTTC
TRBJ2-4	NA	NA	TRBV29-1	CSAEVPDLAKNIQYF	TGCAGCGCCGAGGTGCCAGATCTAGCCAAAAACATTCAGTACTTC
TRBJ1-6	NA	NA	TRBV12-3/TRBV12-4	CASRGSLGSPLHF	TGTGCCAGCAGAGGTTCTTTGGGTTCACCCCTCCACTTT
TRBJ2-5	once	TRBD2	TRBV20-1	CSAQTSGALYQETQYF	TGCAGTGCTCAAACCAGCGGGGCCTTATACCAAGAGACCCAGTACTTC
TRBJ2-5	NA	NA	TRBV6-6	CASSYPGGDGRETQYF	TGTGCCAGCAGTTACCCCGGGGGTGATGGGAGAGAGACCCAGTACTTC
TRBJ2-1	NA	NA	TRBV5-1	CASSLGAQSSYNEQFF	TGCGCCAGCAGCTTGGGCGCTCAGAGCTCCTACAATGAGCAGTTCTTC
TRBJ1-1	NA	NA	TRBV20-1	CSARRQRDTEAFF	TGCAGTGCCAGGCGCCAGAGGGACACTGAAGCTTTCTTT
TRBJ1-4	NA	NA	TRBV7-2	CASSLEGQRGEKLFF	TGTGCCAGCAGCTTAGAGGGGCAGAGGGGTGAAAAACTGTTTTTT
TRBJ2-1	NA	NA	TRBV29-1	CSVEGGPRTYNEQFF	TGCAGCGTTGAAGGGGGACCTAGAACCTACAATGAGCAGTTCTTC